This is a list of T cell receptor beta chains from one sample in a study of identical twins. TCRdb recomputed calls from the 5' RACE reads with MiXCR, one row per CDR3 protein. The sample includes around 1.7 million distinct CDR3 sequences, less than 35% of them seen just once. Sequencing was carried out using cord blood. The receptor source for this set is a newborn girl in good health. Both conserved end residues are part of each CDR3. The D gene is left open where the match is weak. Size tells how often a clone was seen (once, few, many) or the class of an expanded clone, and some rows leave it out.

V: TRBV10-3; J: TRBJ2-5; D: NA; size: few; DNA: TGTGCCATCAGTTTCGACTCAGAGACCCAGTACTTC; CDR3: CAISFDSETQYF
V: TRBV20-1; J: TRBJ2-1; D: NA; size: few; DNA: TGCAGTGCTAGGTGGGCTAGGTTGTACAATGAGCAGTTCTTC; CDR3: CSARWARLYNEQFF
V: TRBV20-1; J: TRBJ1-2; D: NA; size: few; DNA: TGCAGTGCCCGACCGCCCCAAGAGTATGGCTACACCTTC; CDR3: CSARPPQEYGYTF
V: TRBV2; J: TRBJ2-1; D: TRBD2; size: NA; DNA: TGTGCCAGCAGTGGCCCTCTAGCGGGGGGGCGTAATGAGCAGTTCTTC; CDR3: CASSGPLAGGRNEQFF
V: TRBV6-1; J: TRBJ2-5; D: NA; size: NA; DNA: TGTGCCAGCAGTCCCAGGGGAGTCTCCTCTCAAGAGACCCAGTACTTC; CDR3: CASSPRGVSSQETQYF
V: TRBV7-8; J: TRBJ1-2; D: NA; size: many; DNA: TGTGCCAGCAGTTTAGCTCAGGGGTCCTATGGCTACACCTTC; CDR3: CASSLAQGSYGYTF
V: TRBV20-1; J: TRBJ1-6; D: NA; size: NA; DNA: TGCAGTGCTAGAGACGAGAGCTCCTATAATTCACCCCCCCACTTT; CDR3: CSARDESSYNSPPHF
V: TRBV12-3/TRBV12-4; J: TRBJ1-5; D: NA; size: NA; DNA: TGTGCCAGCACCCGGGCGTGGAATCAGCCCCAGCATTTT; CDR3: CASTRAWNQPQHF
V: TRBV11-2; J: TRBJ2-3; D: NA; size: NA; DNA: TGTGCCAGCAGCTTAGTGGATGTAGGGAGCGCAGATACGCAGTATTTT; CDR3: CASSLVDVGSADTQYF
V: TRBV6-1; J: TRBJ1-4; D: NA; size: few; DNA: TGTGCCAGCCGGACAGCTTCTAATGAAAAACTGTTTTTT; CDR3: CASRTASNEKLFF
V: TRBV13; J: TRBJ2-3; D: NA; size: NA; DNA: TGTGCCAGCAGCTTCCCGCCTAGCCTGAGCACAGATACGCAGTATTTT; CDR3: CASSFPPSLSTDTQYF
V: TRBV20-1; J: TRBJ2-1; D: NA; size: NA; DNA: TGCAGTGCTAGAAGCCAGCCCTACAATGAGCAGTTCTTC; CDR3: CSARSQPYNEQFF
V: TRBV10-3; J: TRBJ2-2; D: NA; size: NA; DNA: TGTGCCATCAGGAAACCCGACCAGACCGGGGAGCTGTTTTTT; CDR3: CAIRKPDQTGELFF
V: TRBV6-2/TRBV6-3; J: TRBJ2-1; D: TRBD2; size: NA; DNA: TGTGCCAGCAGAAACGACGGGACTAGCGGGATCTATTACCTCCAGTTCTTC; CDR3: CASRNDGTSGIYYLQFF
V: TRBV30; J: TRBJ2-3; D: TRBD2; size: NA; DNA: TGTGCCTGGAGCATCTTGACTAGCGGGGGACCAGATACGCAGTATTTT; CDR3: CAWSILTSGGPDTQYF
V: TRBV12-3/TRBV12-4; J: TRBJ1-2; D: NA; size: few; DNA: TGTGCCAGCAGTTTCGTCGGGGTGGACTATGGCTACACCTTC; CDR3: CASSFVGVDYGYTF
V: TRBV20-1; J: TRBJ2-7; D: NA; size: NA; DNA: TGCAGTGGGGAGACGGCTTCTGGGTACGAGCAGTACTTC; CDR3: CSGETASGYEQYF
V: TRBV7-2; J: TRBJ2-1; D: TRBD1; size: NA; DNA: TGTGCCAGCACCACCGACAGGGGCTCCTACAATGACCAGTTCTTC; CDR3: CASTTDRGSYNDQFF
V: TRBV4-1; J: TRBJ2-4; D: NA; size: NA; DNA: TGCGCCAGCAGCCAAGATATCGGTAGCTGCATAGCCAAAAACATTCAGTACTTC; CDR3: CASSQDIGSCIAKNIQYF
V: TRBV4-2; J: TRBJ1-5; D: NA; size: few; DNA: TGTGCCAGCAGCCACGGAGGAAATCAGCCCCAGCATTTT; CDR3: CASSHGGNQPQHF
V: TRBV27; J: TRBJ2-3; D: NA; size: few; DNA: TGTGCCAGCAGTTTTCGCGGGTATCGCACAGATACGCAGTATTTT; CDR3: CASSFRGYRTDTQYF
V: TRBV7-2; J: TRBJ2-1; D: NA; size: few; DNA: TGTGCCAGCAGCGTCACTAGCAATGAGCAGTTCTTC; CDR3: CASSVTSNEQFF
V: TRBV20-1; J: TRBJ2-7; D: TRBD2; size: few; DNA: TGCAGTGCTAGCCGTAGCGGGAGGTCCTACGAGCAGTACTTC; CDR3: CSASRSGRSYEQYF
V: TRBV11-2; J: TRBJ1-2; D: NA; size: few; DNA: TGTGCCAGCAGCTTATGGGACGGGGAGCCCTCTAACTATGGCTACACCTTC; CDR3: CASSLWDGEPSNYGYTF
V: TRBV7-2; J: TRBJ2-1; D: NA; size: NA; DNA: TGTGCCAGCAGCTTAGGAGCGTTCTTTGGCCAGGCCTACAATGAGCAGTTCTTC; CDR3: CASSLGAFFGQAYNEQFF
V: TRBV6-1; J: TRBJ1-1; D: NA; size: NA; DNA: TGTGCCAGCAGTGCGAGTAGGGGCACTGAAGCTTTCTTT; CDR3: CASSASRGTEAFF
V: TRBV12-3/TRBV12-4; J: TRBJ2-7; D: TRBD2; size: few; DNA: TGTGCCAGCAGAGATAGCGGGACATTCTACGAGCAGTACTTC; CDR3: CASRDSGTFYEQYF